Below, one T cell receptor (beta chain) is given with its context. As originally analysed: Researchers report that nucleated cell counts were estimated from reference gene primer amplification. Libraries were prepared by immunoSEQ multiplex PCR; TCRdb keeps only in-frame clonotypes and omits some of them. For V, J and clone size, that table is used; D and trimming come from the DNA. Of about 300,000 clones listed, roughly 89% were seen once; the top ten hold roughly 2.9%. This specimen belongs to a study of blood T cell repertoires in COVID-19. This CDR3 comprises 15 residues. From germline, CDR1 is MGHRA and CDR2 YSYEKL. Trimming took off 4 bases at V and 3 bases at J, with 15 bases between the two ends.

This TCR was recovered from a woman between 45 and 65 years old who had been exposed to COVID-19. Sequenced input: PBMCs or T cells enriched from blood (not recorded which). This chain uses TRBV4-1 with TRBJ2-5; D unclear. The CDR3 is CASSPLESLKETQYF. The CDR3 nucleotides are TGCGCCAGCAGCCCTCTCGAGAGTCTAAAAGAGACCCAGTACTTC.